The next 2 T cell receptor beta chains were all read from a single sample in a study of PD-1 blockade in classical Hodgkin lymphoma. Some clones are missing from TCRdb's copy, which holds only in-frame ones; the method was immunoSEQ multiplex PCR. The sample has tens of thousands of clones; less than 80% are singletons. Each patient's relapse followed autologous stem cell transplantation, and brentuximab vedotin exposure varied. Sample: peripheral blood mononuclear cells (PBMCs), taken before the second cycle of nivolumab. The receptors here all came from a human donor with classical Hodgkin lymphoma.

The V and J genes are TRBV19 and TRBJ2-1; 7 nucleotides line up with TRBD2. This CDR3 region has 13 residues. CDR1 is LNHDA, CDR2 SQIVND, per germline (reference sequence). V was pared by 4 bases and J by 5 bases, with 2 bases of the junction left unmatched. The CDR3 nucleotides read TGTGCCAGTAGTAGCGGGGGTAACAATGAGCAGTTCTTC. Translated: CASSSGGNNEQFF.

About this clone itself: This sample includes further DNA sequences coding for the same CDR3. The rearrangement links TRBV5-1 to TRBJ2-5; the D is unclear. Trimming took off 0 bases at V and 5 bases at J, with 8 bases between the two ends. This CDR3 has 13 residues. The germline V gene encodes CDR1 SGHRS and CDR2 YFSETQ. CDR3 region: CASSLDSSETQYF. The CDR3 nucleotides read TGCGCCAGCAGCTTGGACTCCTCGGAGACCCAGTACTTC.